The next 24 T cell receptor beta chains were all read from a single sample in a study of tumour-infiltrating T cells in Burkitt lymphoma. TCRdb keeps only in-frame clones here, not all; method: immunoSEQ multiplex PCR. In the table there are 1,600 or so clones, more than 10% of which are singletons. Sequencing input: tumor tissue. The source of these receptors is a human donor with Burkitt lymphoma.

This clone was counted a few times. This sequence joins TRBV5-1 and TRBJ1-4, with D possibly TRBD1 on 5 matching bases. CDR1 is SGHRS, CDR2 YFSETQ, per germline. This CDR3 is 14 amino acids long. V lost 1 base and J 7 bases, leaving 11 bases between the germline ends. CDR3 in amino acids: CASSLWGDSEKLFF. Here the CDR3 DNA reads TGCGCCAGCAGCTTGTGGGGGGACTCTGAAAAACTGTTTTTT.

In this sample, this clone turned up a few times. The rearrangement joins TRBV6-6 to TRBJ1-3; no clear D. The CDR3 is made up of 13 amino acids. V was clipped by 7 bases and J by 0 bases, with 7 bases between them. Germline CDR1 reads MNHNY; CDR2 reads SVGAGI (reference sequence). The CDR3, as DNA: TGTGCCAGCAAAACAGACTCTGGAAACACCATATATTTT. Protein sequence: CASKTDSGNTIYF.

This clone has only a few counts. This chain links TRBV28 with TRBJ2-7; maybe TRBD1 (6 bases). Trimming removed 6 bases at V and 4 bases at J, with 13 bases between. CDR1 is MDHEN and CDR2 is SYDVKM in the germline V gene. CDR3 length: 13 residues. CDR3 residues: CASSPSGQYEQYF. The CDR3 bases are TGTGCCAGCAGCCCCAGCGGACAGTACGAGCAGTACTTC. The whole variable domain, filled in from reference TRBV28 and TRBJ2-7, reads DVKVTQSSRYLVKRTGEKVFLECVQDMDHENMFWYRQDPGLGLRLIYFSYDVKMKEKGDIPEGYSVSREKKERFSLILESASTNQTSMYLCASSPSGQYEQYFGPGTRLTVT.

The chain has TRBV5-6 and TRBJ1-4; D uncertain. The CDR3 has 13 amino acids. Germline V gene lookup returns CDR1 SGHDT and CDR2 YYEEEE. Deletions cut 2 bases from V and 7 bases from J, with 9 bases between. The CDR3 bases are TGTGCCAGCAGCTTCGAGGAGCGTGAAAAACTGTTTTTT. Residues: CASSFEEREKLFF.

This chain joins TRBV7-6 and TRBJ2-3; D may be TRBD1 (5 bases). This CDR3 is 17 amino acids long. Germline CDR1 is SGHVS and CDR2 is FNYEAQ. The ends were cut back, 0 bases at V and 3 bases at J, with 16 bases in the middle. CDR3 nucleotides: TGTGCCAGCAGCTTAGCGTATAAAGGGGTGCGGACAGATACGCAGTATTTT. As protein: CASSLAYKGVRTDTQYF.

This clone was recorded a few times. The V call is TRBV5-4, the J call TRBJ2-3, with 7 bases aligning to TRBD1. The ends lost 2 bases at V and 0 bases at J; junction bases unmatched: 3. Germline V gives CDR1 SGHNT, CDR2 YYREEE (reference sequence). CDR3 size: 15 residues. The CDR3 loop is CASSFPTGSTDTQYF. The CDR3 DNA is TGTGCCAGCAGCTTCCCGACAGGGAGCACAGATACGCAGTATTTT. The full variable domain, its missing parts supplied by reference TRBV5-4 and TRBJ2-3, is ETGVTQSPTHLIKTRGQQVTLRCSSQSGHNTVSWYQQALGQGPQFIFQYYREEENGRGNFPPRFSGLQFPNYSSELNVNALELDDSALYLCASSFPTGSTDTQYFGPGTRLTVL.

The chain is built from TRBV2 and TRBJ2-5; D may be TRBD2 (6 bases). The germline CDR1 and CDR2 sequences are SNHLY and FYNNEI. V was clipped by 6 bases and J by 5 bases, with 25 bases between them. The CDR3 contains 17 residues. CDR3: CASRDGAVRGGMETQYF. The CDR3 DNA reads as TGTGCCAGCAGGGATGGGGCAGTGAGGGGCGGGATGGAGACCCAGTACTTC.

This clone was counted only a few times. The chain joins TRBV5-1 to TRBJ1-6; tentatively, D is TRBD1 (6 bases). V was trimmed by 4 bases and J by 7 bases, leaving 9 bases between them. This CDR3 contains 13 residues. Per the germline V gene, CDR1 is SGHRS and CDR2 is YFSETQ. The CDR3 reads CASSITGNSPLHF. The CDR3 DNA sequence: TGCGCCAGCAGCATTACAGGGAATTCACCCCTCCACTTT. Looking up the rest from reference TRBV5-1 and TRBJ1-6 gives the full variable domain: KAGVTQTPRYLIKTRGQQVTLSCSPISGHRSVSWYQQTPGQGLQFLFEYFSETQRNKGNFPGRFSGRQFSNSRSEMNVSTLELGDSALYLCASSITGNSPLHFGNGTRLTVT.

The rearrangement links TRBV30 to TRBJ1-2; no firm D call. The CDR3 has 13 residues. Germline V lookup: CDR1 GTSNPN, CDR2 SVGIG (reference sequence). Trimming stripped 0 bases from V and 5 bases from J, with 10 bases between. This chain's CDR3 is CAWSVSQTYGYTF. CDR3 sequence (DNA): TGTGCCTGGAGTGTTTCCCAGACATATGGCTACACCTTC.

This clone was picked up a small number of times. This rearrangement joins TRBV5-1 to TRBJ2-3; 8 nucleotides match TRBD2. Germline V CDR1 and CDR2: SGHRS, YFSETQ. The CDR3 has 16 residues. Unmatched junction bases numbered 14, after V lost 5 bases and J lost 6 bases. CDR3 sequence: CASSVRYGLAGDTQYF. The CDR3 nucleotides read TGCGCCAGCAGTGTGCGTTATGGGTTAGCGGGGGATACGCAGTATTTT.

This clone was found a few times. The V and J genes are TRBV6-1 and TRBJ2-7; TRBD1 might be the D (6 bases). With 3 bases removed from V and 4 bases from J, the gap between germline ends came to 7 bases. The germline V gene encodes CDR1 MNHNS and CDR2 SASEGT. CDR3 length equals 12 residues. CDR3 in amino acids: CASSDRGYEQYF. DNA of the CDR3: TGTGCCAGCAGTGATAGGGGGTACGAGCAGTACTTC.

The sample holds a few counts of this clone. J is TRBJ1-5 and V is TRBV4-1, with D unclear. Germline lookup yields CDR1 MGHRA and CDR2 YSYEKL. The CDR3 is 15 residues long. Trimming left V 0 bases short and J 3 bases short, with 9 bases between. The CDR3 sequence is CASSQDRADNQPQHF. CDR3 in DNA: TGCGCCAGCAGCCAAGACCGGGCCGACAATCAGCCCCAGCATTTT.

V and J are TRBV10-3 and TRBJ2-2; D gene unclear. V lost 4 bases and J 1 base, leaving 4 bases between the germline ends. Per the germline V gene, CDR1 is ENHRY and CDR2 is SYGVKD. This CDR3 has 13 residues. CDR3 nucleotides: TGTGCCATCAGTGCGGGGAACACCGGGGAGCTGTTTTTT. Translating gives CAISAGNTGELFF.

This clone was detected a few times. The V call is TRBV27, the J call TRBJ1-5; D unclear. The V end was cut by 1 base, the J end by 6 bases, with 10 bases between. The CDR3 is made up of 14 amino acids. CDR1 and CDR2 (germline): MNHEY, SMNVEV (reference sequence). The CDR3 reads CASSLYGQGQPQHF. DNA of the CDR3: TGTGCCAGCAGTTTATATGGGCAAGGTCAGCCCCAGCATTTT.

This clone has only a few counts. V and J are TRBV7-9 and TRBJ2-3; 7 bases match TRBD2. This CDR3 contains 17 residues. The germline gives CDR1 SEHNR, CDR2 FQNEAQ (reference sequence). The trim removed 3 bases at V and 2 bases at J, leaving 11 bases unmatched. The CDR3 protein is CASSFPRAGEITDTQYF. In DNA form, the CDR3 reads TGTGCCAGCAGCTTCCCGAGGGCGGGAGAGATCACAGATACGCAGTATTTT.

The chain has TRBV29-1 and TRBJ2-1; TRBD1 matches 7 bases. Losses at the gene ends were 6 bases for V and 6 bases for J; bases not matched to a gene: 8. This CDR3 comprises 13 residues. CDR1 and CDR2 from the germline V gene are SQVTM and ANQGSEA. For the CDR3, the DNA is TGCAGCGTAAGACAGGGAGTAGGCAATGAGCAGTTCTTC. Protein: CSVRQGVGNEQFF.

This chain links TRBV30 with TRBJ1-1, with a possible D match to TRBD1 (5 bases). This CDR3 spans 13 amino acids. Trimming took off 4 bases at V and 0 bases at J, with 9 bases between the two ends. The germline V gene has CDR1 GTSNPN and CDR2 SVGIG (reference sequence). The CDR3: CAWTLGLNTEAFF. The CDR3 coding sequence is TGTGCCTGGACACTGGGACTGAACACTGAAGCTTTCTTT.

DNA of the CDR3: TGTGCCAGCAGCCCAGGGGCTAGCGGTTTCTACGAGCAGTACTTC. This sequence encodes CASSPGASGFYEQYF. The chain recombines TRBV7-2 with TRBJ2-7; D perhaps matches TRBD2 (7 bases). V was shortened by 5 bases and J by 3 bases, with 17 bases between the two germline ends. Germline V gene lookup returns CDR1 SGHTA and CDR2 FQGNSA. The CDR3 consists of 15 residues. Combining the CDR3 with reference TRBV7-2 and TRBJ2-7 gives the whole variable domain GAGVSQSPSNKVTEKGKDVELRCDPISGHTALYWYRQSLGQGLEFLIYFQGNSAPDKSGLPSDRFSAERTGGSVSTLTIQRTQQEDSAVYLCASSPGASGFYEQYFGPGTRLTVT.

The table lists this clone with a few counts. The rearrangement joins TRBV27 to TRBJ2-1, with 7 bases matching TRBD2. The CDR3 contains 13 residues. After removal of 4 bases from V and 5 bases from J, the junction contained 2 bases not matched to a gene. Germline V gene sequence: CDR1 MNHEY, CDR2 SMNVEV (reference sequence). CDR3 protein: CASSYLADNEQFF. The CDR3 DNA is TGTGCCAGCAGTTACCTAGCGGACAATGAGCAGTTCTTC.

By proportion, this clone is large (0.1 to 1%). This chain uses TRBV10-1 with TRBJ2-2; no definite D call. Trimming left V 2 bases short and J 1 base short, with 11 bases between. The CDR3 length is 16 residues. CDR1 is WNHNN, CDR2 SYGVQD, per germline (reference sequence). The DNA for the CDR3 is TGCGCCAGCAGTGAGAGCTACACACGGAACACCGGGGAGCTGTTTTTT. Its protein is CASSESYTRNTGELFF.

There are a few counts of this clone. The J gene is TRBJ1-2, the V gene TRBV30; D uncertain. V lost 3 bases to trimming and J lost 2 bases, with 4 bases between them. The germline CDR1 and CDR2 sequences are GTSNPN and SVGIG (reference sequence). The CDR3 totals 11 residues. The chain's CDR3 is CAWRQNYGYTF. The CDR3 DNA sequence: TGTGCCTGGAGGCAGAACTATGGCTACACCTTC. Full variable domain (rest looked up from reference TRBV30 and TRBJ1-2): SQTIHQWPATLVQPVGSPLSLECTVEGTSNPNLYWYRQAAGRGLQLLFYSVGIGQISSEVPQNLSASRPQDRQFILSSKKLLLSDSGFYLCAWRQNYGYTFGSGTRLTVV.

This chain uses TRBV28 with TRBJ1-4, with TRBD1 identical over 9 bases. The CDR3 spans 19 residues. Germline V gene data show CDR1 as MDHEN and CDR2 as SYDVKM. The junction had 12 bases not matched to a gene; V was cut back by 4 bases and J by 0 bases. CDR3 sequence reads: CASSSPWGQGWSTNEKLFF. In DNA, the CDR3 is TGTGCCAGCAGTTCCCCTTGGGGACAGGGATGGTCAACTAATGAAAAACTGTTTTTT.

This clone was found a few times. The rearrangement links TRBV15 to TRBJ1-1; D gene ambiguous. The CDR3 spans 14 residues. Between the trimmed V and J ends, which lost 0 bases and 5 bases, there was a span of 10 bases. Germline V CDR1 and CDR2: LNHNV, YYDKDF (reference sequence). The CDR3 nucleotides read TGTGCCACCAGCAGAGAACCGAAAGGTACTGAAGCTTTCTTT. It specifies CATSREPKGTEAFF.

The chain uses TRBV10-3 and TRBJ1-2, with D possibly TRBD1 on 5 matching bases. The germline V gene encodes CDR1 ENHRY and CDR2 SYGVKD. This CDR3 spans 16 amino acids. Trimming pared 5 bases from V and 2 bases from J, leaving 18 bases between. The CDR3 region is CAISLQATPFNYGYTF. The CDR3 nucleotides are TGTGCCATCAGTTTACAGGCTACTCCATTCAACTATGGCTACACCTTC.